This T cell receptor beta chain comes out of a study of OX40 agonist ivuxolimab in advanced cancers. Background on the study: Patients got intravenous ivuxolimab at 0.01 to 10 mg/kg every 2 weeks. Participants, around 80% male, averaged approximately 65 years of age, ranging from about 20 to 79.

Study outcomes and limitations: A proportion of nonresponders additionally exhibited low normalized T-cell clonal expansion. By week 6 at 0.1 to 3.0 mg/kg, blood CD4+ and CD8+ T cells had expanded clonally.

A note on this clone: The antigen is unknown.

Clones were read by immunoSEQ multiplex PCR, and TCRdb kept only the in-frame ones, dropping some. The sample yields about 73,000 clones, 75% to 95% seen once. CDR3 length: 16 amino acids. Germline V lookup: CDR1 KGHSH, CDR2 LQKENI. J lost 4 bases, V lost 6 bases, and 11 bases had no gene match. The sequences come from CD4+ or CD8+ T cells sorted from blood, collected in a trial of the OX40 agonist ivuxolimab. The receptor comes from an adult with an advanced solid tumor such as melanoma, head and neck, liver or kidney cancer. V usage is TRBV18 and J usage is TRBJ2-3; 9 nucleotides agree with TRBD2. This chain's CDR3 is CASSTLSGRGADTQYF. For the CDR3, the DNA is TGTGCCAGCTCGACTCTTAGCGGGAGAGGCGCAGATACGCAGTATTTT.